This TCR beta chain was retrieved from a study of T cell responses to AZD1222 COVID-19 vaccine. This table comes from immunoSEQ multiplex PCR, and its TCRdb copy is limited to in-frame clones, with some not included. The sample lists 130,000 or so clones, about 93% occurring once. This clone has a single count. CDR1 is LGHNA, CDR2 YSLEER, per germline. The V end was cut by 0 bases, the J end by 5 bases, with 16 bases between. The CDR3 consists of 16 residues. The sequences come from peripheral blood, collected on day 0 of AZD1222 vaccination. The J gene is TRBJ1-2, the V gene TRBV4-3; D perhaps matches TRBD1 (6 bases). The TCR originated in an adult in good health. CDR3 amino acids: CASSQDLGRGKYGYTF. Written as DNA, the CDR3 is TGCGCCAGCAGCCAAGATCTAGGCAGGGGAAAATATGGCTACACCTTC.